This T cell receptor beta chain came from a study of PD-1 blockade in mismatch repair-deficient tumors. The method was immunoSEQ multiplex PCR; TCRdb's version includes in-frame clones alone and lacks a portion of them. The sample has roughly 13,000 clones, approximately 81% seen once; the top ten hold 20% to 25%. To note about this clone: The antigen is not known.

Time point in this sample: approximately 10-day in vitro stimulation with candidate neoantigen peptide 4. There are 14 residues in the CDR3. Germline CDR1 is LNHNV and CDR2 is YYDKDF (reference sequence). Trimming cost V 3 bases and J 4 bases; bases outside gene matches: 2. V gene TRBV15 combines with J gene TRBJ1-5; 8 nucleotides agree with TRBD1. The sample consisted of cells cultured in vitro, taken from a patient treated with pembrolizumab. This clonotype was obtained from an adult with mismatch repair-deficient cancer. This chain's CDR3 is CATSSDRGNQPQHF. CDR3 nucleotide sequence: TGTGCCACCAGCAGTGACAGGGGAAATCAGCCCCAGCATTTT.